This T cell receptor beta chain was sequenced during a study of blood T cell repertoires in COVID-19. Libraries were prepared by immunoSEQ multiplex PCR; TCRdb keeps only in-frame clonotypes and omits some of them. The sample includes about 160,000 clones, roughly 87% of them seen just once. Specimen: PBMCs or T cells enriched from blood (not recorded which). This clonotype originated in a woman between 50 and 59 years old who had recovered from COVID-19.

Here the CDR3 reads CASSSRELGTDTQYF. In nucleotides, the CDR3 is TGTGCCAGCAGTTCAAGGGAGCTAGGGACAGATACGCAGTATTTT. V and J are TRBV28 and TRBJ2-3; D may be TRBD2 (5 bases). The CDR3 is made up of 15 amino acids. With 4 bases removed from V and 3 bases from J, the gap between germline ends came to 14 bases. Germline V CDR1 and CDR2: MDHEN, SYDVKM.